This is a list of T cell receptor beta chains from one sample in a study of vaccination effects on CD4 cells after COVID-19. Data came from immunoSEQ multiplex PCR; TCRdb stores just in-frame clones and leaves some out. The sample has tens of thousands of clones; approximately 78% are singletons. Their cognate antigens are unknown. Here the sequenced sample was CD4+ T cells from PBMCs cultured with HCoV-NL63 spike peptides, taken after COVID-19 vaccination. These receptors were obtained from a human donor who received a COVID-19 vaccine. Some clones in this sample may be carry-over from other donors' samples. CDR3s include the opening cysteine and the closing phenylalanine or tryptophan. D genes are given only for firm matches. Size is stated for part of the rows, as once, few or many counts, or as a class when the clone is expanded.

>TRBD1|-|TRBV7-2|TRBJ1-4
CASSLLGQGGEKLFF
TGTGCCAGCAGCTTATTGGGACAGGGCGGGGAAAAACTGTTTTTT
>-|once|TRBV4-2|TRBJ2-2
CASSQEDRGRVAGASNTGELFF
TGTGCCAGCAGCCAAGAGGACAGGGGGAGAGTAGCGGGGGCCTCGAACACCGGGGAGCTGTTTTTT
>-|-|TRBV24-1|TRBJ2-1
CATSAGLSSYNEQFF
TGTGCCACCAGCGCGGGACTTAGCTCCTACAATGAGCAGTTCTTC
>-|-|TRBV6-6|TRBJ1-4
CASSYFGSNEKLFF
TGTGCCAGCAGTTACTTCGGTTCTAATGAAAAACTGTTTTTT
>-|-|TRBV7-8|TRBJ1-5
CASSNGIHNQPQHF
TGTGCCAGCAGCAACGGGATTCACAATCAGCCCCAGCATTTT
>-|-|TRBV5-1|TRBJ2-3
CASSFNSATGDTQYF
TGCGCCAGCAGCTTTAACTCAGCGACGGGAGATACGCAGTATTTT
>-|once|TRBV28|TRBJ1-2
CASSFPTEFYGYTF
TGTGCCAGCAGTTTCCCGACGGAGTTCTATGGCTACACCTTC
>-|-|TRBV24-1|TRBJ1-5
CATSDEGSNQPQHF
TGTGCCACCAGTGATGAAGGGAGCAATCAGCCCCAGCATTTT
>-|-|TRBV18|TRBJ1-5
CASSPLGINQPQHF
TGTGCCAGCTCACCACTGGGGATCAATCAGCCCCAGCATTTT
>-|-|TRBV6-4|TRBJ2-5
CASSLTYGETQYF
TGTGCCAGCAGTCTTACCTACGGCGAGACCCAGTACTTC
>-|-|TRBV7-8|TRBJ2-3
CASSLGLPRIGTDTQYF
TGTGCCAGCAGCTTAGGGCTACCCAGAATTGGCACAGATACGCAGTATTTT
>-|-|TRBV12-3/TRBV12-4|TRBJ1-6
CASRPTGSSPLHF
TGTGCCAGCAGACCGACAGGATCCTCGCCCCTCCACTTT
>TRBD1|-|TRBV15|TRBJ1-6
CATNRGNNSPLHF
TGTGCCACCAACAGGGGGAATAATTCACCCCTCCACTTT
>-|-|TRBV27|TRBJ1-2
CASSSPVQGPNYGYTF
TGTGCCAGCAGTTCCCCCGTACAGGGCCCAAACTATGGCTACACCTTC
>-|-|TRBV11-2|TRBJ1-6
CASSLIRDNSPLHF
TGTGCCAGCAGCTTAATTCGTGATAATTCACCCCTCCACTTT
>-|once|TRBV6-5|TRBJ1-2
CAVAGGGYGYTF
TGTGCCGTGGCTGGGGGGGGCTATGGCTACACCTTC
>-|-|TRBV21-1|TRBJ2-3
CASSNLDRPQDTDTQYF
TGTGCCAGCAGCAACCTGGACAGGCCTCAGGACACAGATACGCAGTATTTT
>TRBD2|-|TRBV10-3|TRBJ2-3
CAINSGGAADTQYF
TGTGCCATCAATAGCGGGGGGGCGGCAGATACGCAGTATTTT
>-|-|TRBV4-1|TRBJ1-3
CASSQGRAQTNSGNTIYF
TGCGCCAGCAGCCAAGGACGAGCACAAACTAACTCTGGAAACACCATATATTTT
>-|-|TRBV29-1|TRBJ2-3
CSVASGTDTQYF
TGCAGCGTTGCTTCCGGAACAGATACGCAGTATTTT
>-|-|TRBV10-3|TRBJ1-5
CAISDRNQPQHF
TGTGCCATCAGTGACAGGAATCAGCCCCAGCATTTT
>TRBD2|-|TRBV6-1|TRBJ2-1
CASSDFGTSGGHEQFF
TGTGCCAGCAGTGATTTCGGGACTAGCGGGGGACATGAGCAGTTCTTC
>-|-|TRBV24-1|TRBJ1-5
CATSSGTQPQHF
TGTGCCACCAGCTCAGGTACACAGCCCCAGCATTTT
>TRBD2|-|TRBV12-3/TRBV12-4|TRBJ2-3
CATDGGADTQYF
TGTGCCACCGATGGGGGGGCAGATACGCAGTATTTT
>TRBD2|-|TRBV7-2|TRBJ2-3
CASSLREGYSTDTQYF
TGTGCCAGCAGCCTAAGGGAGGGTTATAGCACAGATACGCAGTATTTT
>-|-|TRBV7-3|TRBJ1-1
CASRRALNTEAFF
TGTGCCAGCAGACGCGCCCTGAACACTGAAGCTTTCTTT
>TRBD1|-|TRBV2|TRBJ1-2
CASSDYPGQGEGYTF
TGTGCCAGCAGTGATTATCCGGGACAGGGAGAGGGCTACACCTTC